The 23 T cell receptor beta chains given below trace back to one sample, sequenced in a study of beta chain features in type 1 diabetes (dated by TCRdb to the late 2010s). The investigation overall reported the following: Type 1 diabetes patients showed a moderate but significant shortening of TCRB CDR3 length in all four CD4+ subsets.

For these TCRs, the target antigens are not known. Receptor libraries were prepared by the immunoSEQ multiplex PCR assay. The entire isolated RNA was reverse transcribed using the High Capacity cDNA Reverse Transcription Kit, and thus expressed TCRB transcripts were sequenced. TCRdb provides this immuneACCESS table in a form limited to in-frame rearrangements. Some clones are lacking; in checked studies, under half of them reflect an unresolved V gene, and why the rest are absent is not known. Recorded for this sample are around 690,000 clones; around an eighth of them occurred a single time. Of the sample, more than 0.09% is held by the ten largest clones. Source material: naive CD4+ T cells from blood. The cell subset or site label, as the study defines it: true naive CD4+ T cells. Every receptor here comes from a man aged 25-45 years with type 1 diabetes.

The chain is built from TRBV4-2 and TRBJ1-5; no clear D. This CDR3 region has 14 residues. V lost 2 bases to trimming and J lost 3 bases, with 8 bases between them. Per the germline V gene, CDR1 is LGHNA and CDR2 is YNFKEQ. The CDR3 region has the DNA TGTGCCAGCAGCCAAAGGGTTTCCAATCAGCCCCAGCATTTT. The encoded protein is CASSQRVSNQPQHF.

This clone was observed a few times. The rearrangement uses TRBV28 and TRBJ2-5; D might be TRBD1 (6 bases). There are 14 residues in the CDR3. V was shortened by 3 bases and J by 4 bases, with 12 bases between the two germline ends. CDR1 and CDR2 (germline): MDHEN, SYDVKM. Here the CDR3 reads CASSFPGTPETQYF. The CDR3 DNA sequence: TGTGCCAGCAGTTTCCCGGGGACACCAGAGACCCAGTACTTC.

V usage is TRBV5-6 and J usage is TRBJ2-3; D gene uncertain. The CDR3 contains 15 residues. V was trimmed by 2 bases and J by 0 bases, leaving 10 bases between them. Germline assignment: CDR1 SGHDT and CDR2 YYEEEE. The chain's CDR3 is CASSFFQTSTDTQYF. The DNA for the CDR3 is TGTGCCAGCAGCTTCTTTCAAACTAGCACAGATACGCAGTATTTT.

V is TRBV25-1 and J is TRBJ1-1, with 10 bases fitting TRBD1. Unmatched junction bases numbered 5, after V lost 4 bases and J lost 6 bases. Germline values: CDR1 MGHDK, CDR2 SYGVNS. The CDR3 loop spans 14 amino acids. The CDR3, as DNA: TGTGCCAGCAGTGTCATGACAGGGGGCCCTGAAGCTTTCTTT. Protein product: CASSVMTGGPEAFF.

This clone was observed a handful of times. V gene TRBV5-1 combines with J gene TRBJ2-7; perhaps D is TRBD1 or TRBD2 (5 bases each). Looked up from germline, CDR1 is SGHRS and CDR2 is YFSETQ. The V end was cut by 4 bases, the J end by 0 bases, with 11 bases between. The CDR3 contains 14 residues. As DNA, the CDR3 is TGCGCCAGCAGCATCTCCGGGACCTCCTACGAGCAGTACTTC. Encoded protein: CASSISGTSYEQYF.

The rearrangement links TRBV4-3 to TRBJ1-3, with D unresolved. Between the trimmed V and J ends, which lost 0 bases and 4 bases, there was a span of 10 bases. The CDR3 spans 15 residues. Looked up from germline, CDR1 is LGHNA and CDR2 is YSLEER. For the CDR3, the DNA is TGCGCCAGCAGCCAAGAAGGACGGCGCGGAAACACCATATATTTT. This codes for CASSQEGRRGNTIYF.

The V and J genes are TRBV9 and TRBJ1-6; TRBD1 might be the D (6 bases). The germline V and J ends were trimmed by 4 bases and 8 bases, with 13 bases remaining between them. The V gene's germline CDR1 is SGDLS and CDR2 YYNGEE. The CDR3 sequence is 14 residues long. CDR3 DNA: TGTGCCAGCAGCCCCGGCACAGGGTATTCACCCCTCCACTTT. Translation gives CASSPGTGYSPLHF.

The chain recombines TRBV28 with TRBJ2-4; D is ambiguous. With 6 bases removed from V and 0 bases from J, the gap between germline ends came to 12 bases. The CDR3 is 15 amino acids. Germline CDR1 and CDR2: MDHEN and SYDVKM. The CDR3 region has the DNA TGTGCCAGCAGACATTATGACCTAGCCAAAAACATTCAGTACTTC. Amino acid sequence: CASRHYDLAKNIQYF.

Only a few counts were recorded for this clone. J is TRBJ1-5 and V is TRBV5-1, with D possibly being TRBD1 (5 bases). V lost 3 bases, J lost 3 bases, and 13 bases lay in between. The CDR3 consists of 15 residues. The germline CDR1 and CDR2 sequences are SGHRS and YFSETQ. The CDR3 sequence is CASSYDGGSNQPQHF. The CDR3 DNA follows: TGCGCCAGCAGCTACGATGGGGGTTCCAATCAGCCCCAGCATTTT.

The rearrangement links TRBV6-1 to TRBJ2-7, with 8 nucleotides matching TRBD1. Losses at the gene ends were 8 bases for V and 2 bases for J; bases not matched to a gene: 11. Per the germline V gene, CDR1 is MNHNS and CDR2 is SASEGT. The CDR3 runs to 15 residues. In DNA form, the CDR3 reads TGTGCCAGCTGCCTAACCGGGACAGGAGCCTACGAGCAGTACTTC. It encodes CASCLTGTGAYEQYF.

This clone has only a few counts. The J gene is TRBJ2-5, the V gene TRBV7-3; D unclear. This CDR3 is built from 13 residues. Germline V gene data show CDR1 as SGHTA and CDR2 as FQGTGA. Trimming stripped 5 bases from V and 5 bases from J, with 12 bases between. The CDR3 DNA sequence: TGTGCCAGCAGCCAGGCGGTTGGGGAGACCCAGTACTTC. Translating it yields CASSQAVGETQYF. The full variable domain, rest sourced from reference TRBV7-3 and TRBJ2-5, is GAGVSQTPSNKVTEKGKYVELRCDPISGHTALYWYRQSLGQGPEFLIYFQGTGAADDSGLPNDRFFAVRPEGSVSTLKIQRTERGDSAVYLCASSQAVGETQYFGPGTRLLVL.

The chain joins TRBV27 to TRBJ2-4, with TRBD2 as a possible D gene (5 bases). Germline V gene lookup returns CDR1 MNHEY and CDR2 SMNVEV (reference sequence). This CDR3 region has 15 residues. Trimming stripped 2 bases from V and 9 bases from J, with 17 bases between. The CDR3 DNA follows: TGTGCCAGCAGTTTAGGGGTGGGTCGGGATAGCATTCAGTACTTC. Its protein is CASSLGVGRDSIQYF.

This clone occurred a few times. Other nucleotide sequences from this sample produce the same CDR3. The V and J genes are TRBV7-2 and TRBJ2-7; 7 bases match TRBD1. Germline V lookup: CDR1 SGHTA, CDR2 FQGNSA. CDR3 length: 13 amino acids. The junction had 4 bases not matched to a gene; V was cut back by 5 bases and J by 3 bases. CDR3 nucleotides: TGTGCCAGCAGCCCGGGACAGAACTACGAGCAGTACTTC. It encodes CASSPGQNYEQYF.

Details on this clone: The sample carries other DNA sequences with the same CDR3. This sequence joins TRBV11-3 and TRBJ2-1, with D unresolved. The V gene's germline CDR1 is SGHNT and CDR2 YENEEA. This CDR3 is 11 amino acids long. V was trimmed by 1 base and J by 7 bases, leaving 2 bases between them. The CDR3 region is CASSLVNEQFF. CDR3 nucleotides: TGTGCCAGCAGCTTAGTAAATGAGCAGTTCTTC.

In its sample, this clone was seen once. The chain recombines TRBV30 with TRBJ2-3; no reliable D call. The CDR3 is 12 residues long. Germline V gene data show CDR1 as GTSNPN and CDR2 as SVGIG (reference sequence). Trimming shortened V by 3 bases and J by 2 bases, and 6 bases separated the two germline ends. Here the CDR3 reads CAWRIHTDTQYF. DNA of the CDR3: TGTGCCTGGAGGATCCACACAGATACGCAGTATTTT.

This clone occurred a few times. The sample contains more than one DNA sequence encoding this CDR3. The chain carries TRBV4-3 and TRBJ1-2, with a tentative D call TRBD1 (6 bases). The CDR3 sequence is 15 residues long. Germline-derived CDR1 and CDR2 are LGHNA and YSLEER. The germline V and J ends were trimmed by 0 bases and 2 bases, with 10 bases remaining between them. The CDR3 DNA is TGCGCCAGCAGCCAAGACGGCCAGGGGAACTATGGCTACACCTTC. Protein product: CASSQDGQGNYGYTF.

The rearrangement uses TRBV7-8 and TRBJ2-7; TRBD1 aligns across 10 bases. Per germline, CDR1 SGHVS and CDR2 FQNEAQ. Trimming took 5 bases from V and 2 from J; bases not matched to a gene: 3. This CDR3 contains 14 residues. DNA for the CDR3: TGTGCCAGCAGCCCCGGACAGGGGGCCTACGAGCAGTACTTC. This sequence encodes CASSPGQGAYEQYF.

The chain combines TRBV7-2 with TRBJ2-3; 13 positions agree with TRBD2. Germline V gene sequence: CDR1 SGHTA, CDR2 FQGNSA. The ends lost 5 bases at V and 4 bases at J; junction bases unmatched: 3. This CDR3 comprises 15 residues. This chain's CDR3 is CASSIGLAGADTQYF. CDR3 DNA: TGTGCCAGCAGCATTGGACTAGCGGGGGCAGATACGCAGTATTTT.

This clone was counted only a few times. CDR3 region: CASSLVQGGQPQHF. In DNA form, the CDR3 reads TGCGCCAGCAGCTTGGTCCAGGGTGGTCAGCCCCAGCATTTT. The gene calls are TRBV5-1 and TRBJ1-5, with D tentatively TRBD1 (5 bases). The CDR3 is made up of 14 amino acids. Germline-derived CDR1 and CDR2 are SGHRS and YFSETQ. The V end was cut by 0 bases, the J end by 6 bases, with 10 bases between.

This clone turned up a few times. The chain uses TRBV9 and TRBJ2-2; D unclear. This CDR3 comprises 14 residues. Trimming removed 0 bases at V and 1 base at J, with 4 bases between. Germline V gene sequence: CDR1 SGDLS, CDR2 YYNGEE. The CDR3 DNA reads as TGTGCCAGCAGCGTAGTACAGAACACCGGGGAGCTGTTTTTT. This translates into CASSVVQNTGELFF.

The chain has TRBV27 and TRBJ2-5; possible D gene TRBD1, 6 bases. The V gene's germline CDR1 is MNHEY and CDR2 SMNVEV (reference sequence). The V gene lost 6 bases and the J gene lost 4 bases, with 27 bases spanning the gap. The CDR3 totals 18 residues. The CDR3, as DNA: TGTGCCAGCAGGATTCCTCCCTGCTCAGGGGAATGTGGAGAGACCCAGTACTTC. Translating gives CASRIPPCSGECGETQYF.

This clone came up a few times. This rearrangement joins TRBV5-1 to TRBJ2-3; either TRBD1 or TRBD2 may supply D (5 bases each). Deletions cut 0 bases from V and 0 bases from J, with 11 bases between. This CDR3 is built from 16 residues. Germline V CDR1 and CDR2: SGHRS, YFSETQ. DNA of the CDR3: TGCGCCAGCAGCTTGGACCCGGGACGGAGCACAGATACGCAGTATTTT. Residues: CASSLDPGRSTDTQYF.

The chain links TRBV7-8 to TRBJ2-7, with a weak D call TRBD2 (5 bases). V gave up 0 bases and J gave up 0 bases, with 9 bases separating them. CDR3 size: 15 residues. From germline, CDR1 is SGHVS and CDR2 FQNEAQ. CDR3 in DNA: TGTGCCAGCAGCTTAGCGGACTTTAGCTCCTACGAGCAGTACTTC. It encodes CASSLADFSSYEQYF. Using reference TRBV7-8 and TRBJ2-7 for the parts outside the CDR3, the full variable domain is GAGVSQSPRYKVAKRGQDVALRCDPISGHVSLFWYQQALGQGPEFLTYFQNEAQLDKSGLPSDRFFAERPEGSVSTLKIQRTQQEDSAVYLCASSLADFSSYEQYFGPGTRLTVT.